Presented here are 22 T cell receptor beta chains from one specimen sequenced in a study of T-cell reconstitution after alpha-beta-depleted transplantation in children listed by TCRdb under 2016. In light of the paper, this sample's treatment or condition label describes: allogeneic hematopoietic cell transplantation with graft depleted of TCRalphabeta T cells and CD19 B cells. Receptor amplification or capture employed PCR. TCRdb lists the instrument as Illumina HiSeq 2500. TCR library preparation used molecular barcoding, with unique molecular identifiers applied to normalize quantification of the TCRbeta repertoire. The public reads were run again by TCRdb, first through fastp at Q25 and then through MiXCR, and only productive beta chains were kept. When rows share a CDR3 protein, they turn into one entry using the most common DNA and genes. The sample profile shows about 250,000 distinct CDR3 sequences; roughly a quarter of them were found once. The ten largest make up about 5% of the sample.

Source: PBMCs, mostly from graft donor cells, taken 360 days after TCRalphabeta/CD19-depleted stem cell transplant. These receptors originate from a female patient aged 2 to 10 who had a stem cell transplant for congenital amegakaryocytic thrombocytopenia, so the T cells may come from the graft donor.

This clonotype was seen a handful of times. The chain has TRBV7-9 and TRBJ1-1; TRBD1 aligns across 9 bases. Germline V lookup: CDR1 SEHNR, CDR2 FQNEAQ (reference sequence). This CDR3 has 14 residues. Unmatched junction bases numbered 9, after V lost 3 bases and J lost 10 bases. The DNA for the CDR3 is TGTGCCAGCAGCTTGTCACGGACAGGGGTTATAGCTTTCTTT. Protein sequence: CASSLSRTGVIAFF.

This clonotype was detected many times. The rearrangement links TRBV29-1 to TRBJ1-5; 7 nucleotides match TRBD1. Looked up from germline, CDR1 is SQVTM and CDR2 is ANQGSEA. With V trimmed by 7 bases and J by 0 bases, 6 bases remained unmatched. The CDR3 consists of 14 residues. CDR3 DNA sequence: TGCAGCGCAGCGACAGGGCCTAGCAATCAGCCCCAGCATTTT. It translates to CSAATGPSNQPQHF.

The V gene is TRBV7-2, the J gene TRBJ1-2; D gene uncertain. Between the trimmed V and J ends, which lost 5 bases and 1 base, there was a span of 11 bases. The CDR3 is 14 amino acids. Per germline, CDR1 SGHTA and CDR2 FQGNSA. The CDR3 coding sequence is TGTGCCAGCAGCCCTGCGGGCGGTAACTATGGCTACACCTTC. Its protein is CASSPAGGNYGYTF.

The sample holds one count of this clonotype. The gene calls are TRBV24-1 and TRBJ2-1, with D perhaps TRBD1 or TRBD2 (7 bases each). The V end lost 1 base, the J end lost 10 bases, and 16 bases lay between the germline ends. There are 15 residues in the CDR3. Germline lookup yields CDR1 KGHDR and CDR2 SFDVKD. The CDR3 is CATSDLRQGAGEQFF. The CDR3 coding sequence is TGTGCCACCAGTGATTTACGACAGGGAGCGGGGGAGCAGTTCTTC.

This chain uses TRBV3-1 with TRBJ1-1; D is undetermined. CDR3 size: 13 residues. CDR1 and CDR2 (germline): LGHDT, YNNKEL (reference sequence). The CDR3 spells CTISILSWSEAFF. The CDR3 nucleotides read TGTACCATCAGTATCCTTTCTTGGTCTGAAGCTTTCTTT.

This clonotype showed up just a few times. The V gene is TRBV5-1, the J gene TRBJ1-4; D is perhaps TRBD1 (6 bases). The CDR3 consists of 15 residues. The germline V and J ends were trimmed by 2 bases and 0 bases, with 8 bases remaining between them. CDR1 and CDR2 from the germline V gene are SGHRS and YFSETQ. CDR3 nucleotides: TGCGCCAGCAGCTTAAGGACAGCAACTAATGAAAAACTGTTTTTT. Its translation: CASSLRTATNEKLFF. Full variable domain (outside the CDR3, taken from reference TRBV5-1 and TRBJ1-4): KAGVTQTPRYLIKTRGQQVTLSCSPISGHRSVSWYQQTPGQGLQFLFEYFSETQRNKGNFPGRFSGRQFSNSRSEMNVSTLELGDSALYLCASSLRTATNEKLFFGSGTQLSVL.

A few counts support this clonotype. This sequence joins TRBV23-1 and TRBJ1-2; the D gene is possibly TRBD1 (5 bases). TRBV23-1 is sorted into the ORF group, with uncertain function. Trimming pared 3 bases from V and 6 bases from J, leaving 17 bases between. The CDR3 is 15 amino acids. The CDR3 region is CASSQAFRVGDGYTF. In DNA, the CDR3 is TGCGCCAGCAGTCAGGCGTTCCGGGTGGGGGATGGCTACACCTTC.

The chain employs TRBV28 and TRBJ2-3, with a possible D match to TRBD1 (7 bases). This CDR3 region has 15 residues. With 3 bases removed from V and 3 bases from J, the gap between germline ends came to 13 bases. Germline V lookup: CDR1 MDHEN, CDR2 SYDVKM. The CDR3: CASSLSGGGTDTQYF. The CDR3 nucleotides are TGTGCCAGCAGTTTGTCAGGGGGAGGTACAGATACGCAGTATTTT. The full variable domain, completed using reference TRBV28 and TRBJ2-3, is DVKVTQSSRYLVKRTGEKVFLECVQDMDHENMFWYRQDPGLGLRLIYFSYDVKMKEKGDIPEGYSVSREKKERFSLILESASTNQTSMYLCASSLSGGGTDTQYFGPGTRLTVL.

This clonotype occurred a few times. V usage is TRBV6-6 and J usage is TRBJ1-1; D not resolved. This CDR3 contains 13 residues. V lost 8 bases, J lost 1 base, and 11 bases lay in between. Germline V gives CDR1 MNHNY, CDR2 SVGAGI (reference sequence). The CDR3 region has the DNA TGTGCCAGCTCCCTGAGCACGAACACTGAAGCTTTCTTT. This sequence encodes CASSLSTNTEAFF.

This chain joins TRBV28 and TRBJ2-1; D may be TRBD2 (6 bases). Germline loops: CDR1 MDHEN, CDR2 SYDVKM. Trimming stripped 2 bases from V and 0 bases from J, with 11 bases between. The CDR3 runs 16 residues. CDR3 sequence (DNA): TGTGCCAGCAGTTTAATTGTCGGGAGCTCCTACAATGAGCAGTTCTTC. Translating it yields CASSLIVGSSYNEQFF.

This clonotype was recorded a few times. V usage is TRBV12-3 or TRBV12-4 and J usage is TRBJ1-1; maybe TRBD1 (5 bases). The CDR3 is 14 residues long. V shed 1 base and J shed 4 bases, with 10 bases lying between them. This CDR3 is CASSLVAGGTEAFF. The CDR3 coding sequence is TGTGCCAGCAGTTTAGTGGCCGGGGGCACTGAAGCTTTCTTT.

A few counts support this clonotype. This chain joins TRBV4-1 and TRBJ2-3, with D hard to call. V was shortened by 4 bases and J by 0 bases, with 17 bases between the two germline ends. This CDR3 is 17 amino acids long. The germline gives CDR1 MGHRA, CDR2 YSYEKL. The CDR3: CASSPPRGTHSTDTQYF. CDR3 DNA sequence: TGCGCCAGCAGCCCCCCCCGCGGAACCCACAGCACAGATACGCAGTATTTT.

The V call is TRBV2, the J call TRBJ2-5; D may match TRBD1 or TRBD2 (5 bases each). The V and J ends lost 0 bases and 1 base respectively, with 9 bases between them. Germline lookup yields CDR1 SNHLY and CDR2 FYNNEI. The CDR3 extends over 15 amino acids. CDR3 region: CASSEAGDGQETQYF. The CDR3, as DNA: TGTGCCAGCAGTGAAGCCGGGGACGGCCAAGAGACCCAGTACTTC.

The chain employs TRBV5-1 and TRBJ2-2; D is unclear. Trimming removed 0 bases at V and 0 bases at J, with 9 bases between. The CDR3 runs to 16 residues. CDR1 and CDR2 from the germline V gene are SGHRS and YFSETQ. The CDR3 protein is CASSLGVLPNTGELFF. The CDR3 region has the DNA TGCGCCAGCAGCTTGGGAGTACTGCCGAACACCGGGGAGCTGTTTTTT.

The chain recombines TRBV4-2 with TRBJ2-1, with TRBD1 identical over 9 bases. This CDR3 contains 13 residues. Germline lookup yields CDR1 LGHNA and CDR2 YNFKEQ. V gave up 2 bases and J gave up 12 bases; unmatched junction bases: 5. The CDR3 here is CASSQTGQGRQFF. CDR3 sequence (DNA): TGTGCCAGCAGCCAAACAGGACAGGGGCGGCAGTTCTTC.

J is TRBJ1-3 and V is TRBV5-6; D not certain. This CDR3 comprises 13 residues. Germline V gene data show CDR1 as SGHDT and CDR2 as YYEEEE. Deletions cut 2 bases from V and 2 bases from J, with 5 bases between. The CDR3 bases are TGTGCCAGCAGCTTCGGGGCTGGAAACACCATATATTTT. Translated, it gives CASSFGAGNTIYF.

This clonotype was recorded many times. The chain uses TRBV15 and TRBJ2-1; no firm D call. CDR3 length: 16 amino acids. Deletions cut 1 base from V and 8 bases from J, with 18 bases between. Germline CDR1 is LNHNV and CDR2 is YYDKDF (reference sequence). The CDR3: CATSRGWTYVPYEQFF. The CDR3 DNA follows: TGTGCCACCAGCAGAGGTTGGACCTACGTCCCCTATGAGCAGTTCTTC.

The genes are TRBV24-1 and TRBJ2-1; 14 bases line up with TRBD2. The CDR3 has 18 residues. Losses at the gene ends were 1 base for V and 9 bases for J; bases not matched to a gene: 10. Per the germline V gene, CDR1 is KGHDR and CDR2 is SFDVKD. The CDR3 bases are TGTGCCACCAGTGATTTCCGACTAGCGGGAGGGGCGGGAGTTGAGCAGTTCTTC. Translation: CATSDFRLAGGAGVEQFF.

J is TRBJ2-3 and V is TRBV11-1; 10 bases map to TRBD2. After removal of 3 bases from V and 0 bases from J, the junction contained 12 bases not matched to a gene. The germline gives CDR1 SGHAT, CDR2 FQDESV (reference sequence). The CDR3 extends over 19 amino acids. The CDR3 protein is CASSFPGTSVYSSTDTQYF. The CDR3 DNA reads TGTGCCAGCAGCTTCCCCGGGACTAGCGTGTACTCTAGCACAGATACGCAGTATTTT.

This clonotype was seen many times. The rearrangement uses TRBV29-1 and TRBJ2-7, with D tentatively TRBD2 (6 bases). Deletions cut 4 bases from V and 4 bases from J, with 14 bases between. The CDR3 runs to 13 residues. Germline lookup yields CDR1 SQVTM and CDR2 ANQGSEA. The CDR3: CSVVVGLGYEQYF. CDR3 DNA sequence: TGCAGCGTTGTGGTGGGACTTGGGTACGAGCAGTACTTC.

This clonotype was counted at least ten times. The genes are TRBV12-3 or TRBV12-4 and TRBJ1-4; no definite D call. V was clipped by 3 bases and J by 4 bases, with 9 bases between them. This CDR3 is 14 amino acids long. The CDR3 nucleotides are TGTGCCAGCAGTTTGGACGGAGATAATGAAAAACTGTTTTTT. This codes for CASSLDGDNEKLFF.

The chain combines TRBV20-1 with TRBJ1-1; TRBD1 aligns across 11 bases. V shed 3 bases and J 4 bases; nucleotides not matched to a gene: 7. Germline CDR1 reads DFQATT; CDR2 reads SNEGSKA (reference sequence). The CDR3 is 15 residues long. The CDR3 protein is CSARRTGGGGTEAFF. The CDR3 DNA sequence: TGCAGTGCTAGGCGGACAGGGGGCGGAGGCACTGAAGCTTTCTTT.